This T cell receptor beta chain came from a study of T cells in Graves' hyperthyroidism and ophthalmopathy. This clonotype was seen at least ten times. Researchers took RNA transcripts and amplified the TCR beta CDR3 regions from them. The HTBI primer set was used in a first-round RT-PCR of the TCR CDR3. A single record per CDR3 protein comes from TCRdb applying MiXCR to the multiplex PCR reads. The sample records around 610,000 distinct CDR3 sequences, roughly 14% being singletons. The CDR3 contains 15 residues. The germline gives CDR1 SGHRS, CDR2 YFSETQ. The ends were cut back, 4 bases at V and 2 bases at J, with 13 bases in the middle.

The chain has TRBV5-1 and TRBJ1-5; tentatively, D is TRBD1 (6 bases). The sequenced material came from blood. The sequence came from a middle-aged woman with Graves' ophthalmopathy. The CDR3 nucleotides are TGCGCCAGCAGCCCTGGGGACACTCGCAATCAGCCCCAGCATTTT. It encodes CASSPGDTRNQPQHF.